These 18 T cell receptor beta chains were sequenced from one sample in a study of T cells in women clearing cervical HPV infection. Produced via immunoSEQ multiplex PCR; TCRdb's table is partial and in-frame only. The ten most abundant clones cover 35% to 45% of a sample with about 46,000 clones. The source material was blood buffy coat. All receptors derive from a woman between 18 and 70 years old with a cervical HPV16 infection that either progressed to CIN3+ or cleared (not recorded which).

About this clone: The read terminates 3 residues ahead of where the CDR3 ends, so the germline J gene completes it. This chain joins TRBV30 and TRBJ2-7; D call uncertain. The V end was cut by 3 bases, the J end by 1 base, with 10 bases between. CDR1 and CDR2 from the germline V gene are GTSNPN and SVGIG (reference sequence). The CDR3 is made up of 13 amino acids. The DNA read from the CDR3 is TGTGCCTGGAGACTGGTACCTTCCTACGAG. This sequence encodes CAWRLVPSYE. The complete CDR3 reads CAWRLVPSYEQYF.

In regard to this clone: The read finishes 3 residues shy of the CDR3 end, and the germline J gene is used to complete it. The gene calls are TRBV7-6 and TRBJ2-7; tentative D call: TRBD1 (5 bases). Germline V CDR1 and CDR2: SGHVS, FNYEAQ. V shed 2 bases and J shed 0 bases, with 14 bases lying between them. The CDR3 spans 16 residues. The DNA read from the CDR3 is TGTGCCAGCAGCTTATCATATGGGGCGAGCTCCTACGAG. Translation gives CASSLSYGASSYE. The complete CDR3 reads CASSLSYGASSYEQYF. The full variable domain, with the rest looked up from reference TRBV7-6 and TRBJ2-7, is GAGVSQSPRYKVTKRGQDVALRCDPISGHVSLYWYRQALGQGPEFLTYFNYEAQQDKSGLPNDRFSAERPEGSISTLTIQRTEQRDSAMYRCASSLSYGASSYEQYFGPGTRLTVT.

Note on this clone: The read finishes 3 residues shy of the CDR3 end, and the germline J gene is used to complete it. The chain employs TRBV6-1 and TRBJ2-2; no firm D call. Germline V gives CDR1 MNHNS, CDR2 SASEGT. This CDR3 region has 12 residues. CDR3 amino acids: CASSAHNSPLFF. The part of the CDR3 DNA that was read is TGTGCCAGCAGTGCCCACAATTCACCG.

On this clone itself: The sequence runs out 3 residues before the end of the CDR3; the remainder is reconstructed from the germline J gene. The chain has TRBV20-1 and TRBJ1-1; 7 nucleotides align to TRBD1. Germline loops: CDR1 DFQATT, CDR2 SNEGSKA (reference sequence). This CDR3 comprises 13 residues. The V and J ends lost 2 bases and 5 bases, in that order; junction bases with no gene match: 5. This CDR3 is CSARTDRETEAFF. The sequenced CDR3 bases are TGCAGTGCTAGAACCGACAGGGAGACTGAA.

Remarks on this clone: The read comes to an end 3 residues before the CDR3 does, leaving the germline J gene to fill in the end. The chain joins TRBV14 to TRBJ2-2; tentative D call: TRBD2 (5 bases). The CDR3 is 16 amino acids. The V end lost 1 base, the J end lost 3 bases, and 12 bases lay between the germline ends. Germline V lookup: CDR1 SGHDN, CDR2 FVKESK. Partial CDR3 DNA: TGTGCCAGCAGCCAAGGTTCGCTAGCTTACACCGGGGAG. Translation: CASSQGSLAYTGE. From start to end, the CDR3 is CASSQGSLAYTGELFF.

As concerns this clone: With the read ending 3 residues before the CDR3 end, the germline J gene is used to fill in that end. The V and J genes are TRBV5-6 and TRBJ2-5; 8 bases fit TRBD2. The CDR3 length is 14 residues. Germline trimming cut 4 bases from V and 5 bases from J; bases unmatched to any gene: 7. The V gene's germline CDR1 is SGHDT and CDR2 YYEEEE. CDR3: CASSPGGGLETQYF. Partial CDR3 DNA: TGTGCCAGCAGCCCCGGGGGGGGGTTGGAGACC.

Here the CDR3 reads CSARDGEGRGNIQYF. The CDR3 DNA, read in part, is TGCAGTGCTAGAGATGGGGAGGGCAGGGGAAACATT. This chain links TRBV20-1 with TRBJ2-4; TRBD2 might be the D (7 bases). Coverage ceases 3 residues before the CDR3 finishes, and the germline J gene fills in the end. The V end lost 0 bases, the J end lost 6 bases, and 15 bases lay between the germline ends. The length of the CDR3 is 15 residues. Per the germline V gene, CDR1 is DFQATT and CDR2 is SNEGSKA (reference sequence).

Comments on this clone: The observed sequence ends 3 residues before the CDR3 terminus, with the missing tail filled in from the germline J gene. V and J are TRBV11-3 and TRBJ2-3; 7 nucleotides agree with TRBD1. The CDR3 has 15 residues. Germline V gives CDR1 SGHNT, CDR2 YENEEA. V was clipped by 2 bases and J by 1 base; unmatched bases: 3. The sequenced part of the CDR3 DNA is TGTGCCAGCAGCTTACAAGGACAGGGCACAGATACG. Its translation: CASSLQGQGTDT. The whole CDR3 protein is CASSLQGQGTDTQYF.

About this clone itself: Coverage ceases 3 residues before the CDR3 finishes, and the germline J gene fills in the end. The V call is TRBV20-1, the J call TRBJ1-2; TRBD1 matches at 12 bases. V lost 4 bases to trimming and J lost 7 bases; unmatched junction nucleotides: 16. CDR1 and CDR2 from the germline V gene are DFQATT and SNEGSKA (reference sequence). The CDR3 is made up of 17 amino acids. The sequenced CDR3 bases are TGCAGTGCTAAGATTGGGACAGGGGGCGATGGGGGGGGTGGC. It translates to CSAKIGTGGDGGGG. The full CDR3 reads CSAKIGTGGDGGGGYTF.

Incomplete CDR3 DNA: TGCAGTGCTAGAAAGGGGGCGCAGGATGAA. Protein product: CSARKGAQDE. The whole CDR3 region reads CSARKGAQDEAFF. This sequence joins TRBV20-1 and TRBJ1-1, with 7 bases fitting TRBD1. The read gets to within 3 residues of the CDR3 end, and the germline J gene fills in the rest. The CDR3 totals 13 residues. Germline CDR1 and CDR2: DFQATT and SNEGSKA (reference sequence). V shed 2 bases and J 7 bases; nucleotides not matched to a gene: 7.

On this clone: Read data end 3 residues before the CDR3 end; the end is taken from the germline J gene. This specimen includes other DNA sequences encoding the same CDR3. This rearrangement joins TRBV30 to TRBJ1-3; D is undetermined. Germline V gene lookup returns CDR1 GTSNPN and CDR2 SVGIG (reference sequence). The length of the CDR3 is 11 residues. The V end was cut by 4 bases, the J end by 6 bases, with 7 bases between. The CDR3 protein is CAWKVENTIYF. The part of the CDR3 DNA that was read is TGTGCCTGGAAGGTCGAAAACACC.

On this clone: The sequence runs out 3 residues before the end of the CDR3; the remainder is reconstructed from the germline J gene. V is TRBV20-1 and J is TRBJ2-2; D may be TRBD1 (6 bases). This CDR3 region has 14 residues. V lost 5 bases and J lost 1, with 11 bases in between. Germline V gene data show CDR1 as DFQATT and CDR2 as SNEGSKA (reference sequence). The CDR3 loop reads CSALPGQNTGELFF. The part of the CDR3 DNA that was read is TGCAGTGCTTTACCGGGACAGAACACCGGGGAG.

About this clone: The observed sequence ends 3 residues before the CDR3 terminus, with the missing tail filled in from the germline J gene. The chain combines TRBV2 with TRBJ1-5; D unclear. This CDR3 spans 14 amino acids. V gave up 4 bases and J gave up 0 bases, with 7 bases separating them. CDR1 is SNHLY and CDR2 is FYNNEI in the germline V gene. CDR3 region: CASSGAYSNQPQHF. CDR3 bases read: TGTGCCAGCAGTGGGGCTTATAGCAATCAGCCC.

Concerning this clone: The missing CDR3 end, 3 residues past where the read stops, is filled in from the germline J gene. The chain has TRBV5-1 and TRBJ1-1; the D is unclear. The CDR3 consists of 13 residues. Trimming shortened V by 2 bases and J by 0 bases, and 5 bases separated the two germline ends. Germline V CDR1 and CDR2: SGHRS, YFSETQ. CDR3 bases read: TGCGCCAGCAGCTTATGGCTGAACACTGAA. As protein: CASSLWLNTE. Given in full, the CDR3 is CASSLWLNTEAFF.

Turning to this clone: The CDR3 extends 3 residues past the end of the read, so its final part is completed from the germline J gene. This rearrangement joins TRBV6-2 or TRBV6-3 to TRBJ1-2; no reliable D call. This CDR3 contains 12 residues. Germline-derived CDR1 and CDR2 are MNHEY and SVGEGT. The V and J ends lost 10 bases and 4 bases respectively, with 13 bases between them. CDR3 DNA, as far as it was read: TGTGCCATTACGGATCCAGGCTATGGC. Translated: CAITDPGYG. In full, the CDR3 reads CAITDPGYGYTF.

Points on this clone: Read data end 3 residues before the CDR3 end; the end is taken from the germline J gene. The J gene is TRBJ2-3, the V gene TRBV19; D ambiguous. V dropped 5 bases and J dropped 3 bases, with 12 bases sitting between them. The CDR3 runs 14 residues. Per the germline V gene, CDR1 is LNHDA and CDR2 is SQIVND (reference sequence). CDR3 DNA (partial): TGTGCCAGTAGTCTCCGACTGATGACAGATACG. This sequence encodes CASSLRLMTDT. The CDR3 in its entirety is CASSLRLMTDTQYF.

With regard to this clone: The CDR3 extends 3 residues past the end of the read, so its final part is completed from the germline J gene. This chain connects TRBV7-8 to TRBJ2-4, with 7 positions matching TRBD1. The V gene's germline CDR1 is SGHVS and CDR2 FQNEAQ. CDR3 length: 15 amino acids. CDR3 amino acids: CASSLPGQNQETQYF. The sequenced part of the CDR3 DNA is TGTGCCAGCAGCTTACCGGGACAGAATCAAGAGACT.

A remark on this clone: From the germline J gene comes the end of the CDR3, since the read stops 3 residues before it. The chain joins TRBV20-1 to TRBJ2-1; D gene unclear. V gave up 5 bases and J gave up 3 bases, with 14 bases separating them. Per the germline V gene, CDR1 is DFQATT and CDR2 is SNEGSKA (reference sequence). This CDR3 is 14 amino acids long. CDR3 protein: CSAPNPRRYNEQFF. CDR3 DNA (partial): TGCAGTGCTCCCAATCCCAGGCGCTACAATGAG.